A selection of T cell receptor beta chains follows, all from one sample in a study of T-cell memory formation after mild COVID-19. TCRdb itself ran the 5' RACE reads through MiXCR, one entry per CDR3 protein. Here the sample spans roughly 240,000 distinct CDR3 sequences, about 16% being singletons. The sample consisted of PBMCs or a T cell subset sorted from them (not recorded which). These receptors were taken from a young man who had mild COVID-19 (a few samples of this study predate the infection). Cell type and time point are not known. The CDR3 runs from the conserved cysteine through the conserved F or W. A D gene is named only where the DNA matches it firmly. Not all rows give a size; the values are once, few, many and, for expanded clones, a class.

TGCAGTGTCCCTAGCGGGGGGACAGATACGCAGTATTTT,CSVPSGGTDTQYF,NA,TRBD2,TRBV20-1,TRBJ2-3
TGCACCGGAGAAACCTACAGGGACAATGAGCAGTTCTTC,CTGETYRDNEQFF,NA,NA,TRBV29-1,TRBJ2-1
TGTGCCAGCAGGGCATACAATGAGCAGTTCTTC,CASRAYNEQFF,many,NA,TRBV2,TRBJ2-1
TGCGCCAGCAGCGGGGGGACGTCGTATACGGGGGAGACCCAGTACTTC,CASSGGTSYTGETQYF,NA,NA,TRBV5-1,TRBJ2-5
TGTGCCAGCAGTCCTCCCGGGGGTGCAGCTGGAAACACCATATATTTT,CASSPPGGAAGNTIYF,NA,NA,TRBV12-3/TRBV12-4,TRBJ1-3
TGCGCCAGCAGCTCCTTATGGGCGGGAGACAGGGGGACCTACAATGAGCAGTTCTTC,CASSSLWAGDRGTYNEQFF,NA,TRBD1,TRBV5-1,TRBJ2-1
TGTGCCAGCAGCGAAAGACTAGCGGGCCACAATGAGCAGTTCTTC,CASSERLAGHNEQFF,NA,TRBD2,TRBV11-2,TRBJ2-1
TGTGCCAGCAGCACGACTAGCGGGGCCTACGAGCAGTACTTC,CASSTTSGAYEQYF,NA,TRBD2,TRBV3-1,TRBJ2-7
TGTGCCACCTTGACGGGACTAACTCGGGAAGATACGCAGTATTTT,CATLTGLTREDTQYF,few,TRBD2,TRBV24-1,TRBJ2-3
TGCAGCGTTGAGCAGGCGCCGGGGGAGCAGTACTTC,CSVEQAPGEQYF,few,NA,TRBV29-1,TRBJ2-7
TGTGCCAGCAGCGCTTCAGGTAGCGCGCTCTATAATGAGCAGTTCTTC,CASSASGSALYNEQFF,NA,NA,TRBV9,TRBJ2-1
TGTGCCAGCAGCTTAGGGGTCCAACGGGGCACCACAGATACGCAGTATTTT,CASSLGVQRGTTDTQYF,many,NA,TRBV7-2,TRBJ2-3
TGCGCCAGCAGGACATGGCCTAGCACAGATACGCAGTATTTT,CASRTWPSTDTQYF,NA,NA,TRBV5-1,TRBJ2-3
TGTGCCAGCAGTGAATCAGGGCCTGTCTACGAGCAGTACTTC,CASSESGPVYEQYF,few,NA,TRBV2,TRBJ2-7
TGTGCCAGCAGCGTCGAGGGGGGCATTCAAGAGACCCAGTACTTC,CASSVEGGIQETQYF,NA,NA,TRBV9,TRBJ2-5
TGTGCCAGCTCTCCGGTAGCGGGGAACGGAGAGACCCAGTACTTC,CASSPVAGNGETQYF,NA,TRBD2,TRBV18,TRBJ2-5
TGTGCCAGCAGTTACGGGACAGGGGGCAACACTGAAGCTTTCTTT,CASSYGTGGNTEAFF,few,TRBD1,TRBV6-5,TRBJ1-1
TGTGCCAGCAGTTACCCTGGACAGGGTGTACGGGAGACCCAGTACTTC,CASSYPGQGVRETQYF,few,TRBD1,TRBV6-2/TRBV6-3,TRBJ2-5
TGTGCCAGCAGCTTCAGTCCCGGCTCAACTAATGAAAAACTGTTTTTT,CASSFSPGSTNEKLFF,NA,NA,TRBV11-2,TRBJ1-4
TGTGCCATCAGCCGGACTAGCGGGGGGGAGACCCAGTACTTC,CAISRTSGGETQYF,few,TRBD2,TRBV10-3,TRBJ2-5
TGTGCCTGGAGTGTACTTCTAGCGGGGGGGGATGAGCAGTTCTTC,CAWSVLLAGGDEQFF,few,TRBD2,TRBV30,TRBJ2-1
TGCAGTGCTACCCAGGGGGCCACTAGCACAGATACGCAGTATTTT,CSATQGATSTDTQYF,few,TRBD1,TRBV20-1,TRBJ2-3
TGTGCCAGCTCAGGAGGGGCCGGGGAGACCCAGTACTTC,CASSGGAGETQYF,many,NA,TRBV5-1,TRBJ2-5
TGCAGTGCTAGTAGCTCCTACGAGCAGTACTTC,CSASSSYEQYF,NA,NA,TRBV20-1,TRBJ2-7
TGTGCCAGCTCACTAGCGGGGGGGCACCAAAACATTCAGTACTTC,CASSLAGGHQNIQYF,few,TRBD2,TRBV18,TRBJ2-4
TGCGCCAGCCGATACCGGATAAATCAGCCCCAGCATTTT,CASRYRINQPQHF,NA,NA,TRBV10-2,TRBJ1-5
TGTGCCAGCAGCAAAGAGTCGCCAGGGCGGATGGGGATCTACGAGCAGTACTTC,CASSKESPGRMGIYEQYF,few,NA,TRBV21-1,TRBJ2-7
TGTGCCAGCAGAACAGGGGGTCGCACAGATACGCAGTATTTT,CASRTGGRTDTQYF,few,TRBD1,TRBV11-3,TRBJ2-3
TGCGCCAGCAGCCAAGGGTGGGAGGGGAAGGGAGAATACTTC,CASSQGWEGKGEYF,NA,TRBD2,TRBV4-1,TRBJ2-7
TGTGCCAGCAGCGCAGGACTTCCCTACGAGCAGTACTTC,CASSAGLPYEQYF,many,NA,TRBV7-9,TRBJ2-7
TGCGCCAGCAGCCAAGCAGTAGGTATTGGGCAAGAGACCCAGTACTTC,CASSQAVGIGQETQYF,few,NA,TRBV4-3,TRBJ2-5
TGTGCCAGCAGTTACTCGACGGACAGGGGGGTTTACGAGCAGTACTTC,CASSYSTDRGVYEQYF,few,TRBD1,TRBV6-2/TRBV6-3,TRBJ2-7
TGCAGTGCTGCCTCGCTTGCAACTAATGAAAAACTGTTTTTT,CSAASLATNEKLFF,NA,NA,TRBV20-1,TRBJ1-4
TGTGCCTGGACTCCGGTTTCGGGGTCACCCCTCCACTTT,CAWTPVSGSPLHF,few,NA,TRBV30,TRBJ1-6
TGCAGTGCGCCGAGGACAGCCCTGGGCGGGATGAACACTGAAGCTTTCTTT,CSAPRTALGGMNTEAFF,few,NA,TRBV20-1,TRBJ1-1
TGTGCCAGCAGTTACTCAGGGGTCCCGGCCACAGATACGCAGTATTTT,CASSYSGVPATDTQYF,many,NA,TRBV6-5,TRBJ2-3
TGTGCCACCAGAGGGAACCAAGAGACCCAGTACTTC,CATRGNQETQYF,few,NA,TRBV24-1,TRBJ2-5
TGTGCCAGCAGCTTAACAGGGGGCCCTCCAAGCTCCTACAATGAGCAGTTCTTC,CASSLTGGPPSSYNEQFF,many,TRBD1,TRBV7-3,TRBJ2-1
TGTGCCAGCAGCTCTGGGACCGGGGGCAACTATGGCTACACCTTC,CASSSGTGGNYGYTF,few,NA,TRBV7-9,TRBJ1-2
TGTGCCAGCACCCGGGACTCCAGGAACACCGGGGAGCTGTTTTTT,CASTRDSRNTGELFF,few,NA,TRBV12-3/TRBV12-4,TRBJ2-2
TGTGCCAGCAGCTTAGGGGGTAGCGGGGAGTACAATGAGCAGTTCTTC,CASSLGGSGEYNEQFF,few,TRBD2,TRBV7-2,TRBJ2-1
TGCGCCAGCAGCCAAGAATACGGCAATTCACCCCTCCACTTT,CASSQEYGNSPLHF,many,NA,TRBV5-1,TRBJ1-6